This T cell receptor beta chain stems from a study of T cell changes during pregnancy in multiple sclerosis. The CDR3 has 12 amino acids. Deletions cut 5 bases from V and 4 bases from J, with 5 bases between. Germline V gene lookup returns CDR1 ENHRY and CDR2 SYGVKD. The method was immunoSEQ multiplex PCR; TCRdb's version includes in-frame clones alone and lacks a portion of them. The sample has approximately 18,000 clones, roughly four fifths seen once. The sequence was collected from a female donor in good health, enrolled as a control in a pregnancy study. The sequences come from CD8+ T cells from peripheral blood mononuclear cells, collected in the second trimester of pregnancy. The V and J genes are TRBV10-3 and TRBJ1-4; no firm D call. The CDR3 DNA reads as TGTGCCATCAGTCACGGTAATGAAAAACTGTTTTTT. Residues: CAISHGNEKLFF.